This TCR beta chain was sequenced for a study of blood T cell repertoires in COVID-19 (TCRdb year 2020). About the investigation overall: Samples covering the acute and convalescent phases of COVID-19 were provided by collaborators in the United States, Italy and Spain. The repertoires were made available in a free public database intended to serve as a resource for research on the immune response to SARS-CoV-2. Where available, HLA class I and class II types were obtained from metadata supplied by the sample provider rather than from assay-based typing. Subjects who had been exposed to COVID-19, were actively infected with it, or had recovered from it provided the deeply sampled blood TCRbeta repertoires that made up the dataset. Nearly every sample came with metadata listing a de-identified subject ID, COVID-19 status, age in years and sex. The material from the prospective study consisted of cDNA or gDNA derived from T cells, B-cell-depleted T cells, or PBMCs. Samples were obtained from the ongoing ImmuneRACE study (first 160 participants) and from 1,000 to 1,500 subjects provided by 6 global collaborators. On the study overall, not on this receptor specifically: How much clinical and demographic metadata was included differed by source and by participant, and the metadata was provided uncurated.

The CDR3 runs 17 residues from the cysteine to the phenylalanine. Of all the DNA, just the CDR3 is kept, 51 bases in frame from base 1. CDR1 and CDR2 are read off the germline V gene as MDHEN and SYDVKM. Germline trimming: 4 bases from V, 1 base from J; junction bases outside gene matches: 9. About this clone: The specificity of this receptor is unknown. Per-base quality was not reported, and no clone a single base away is much larger than it.

TCRbeta CDR3 regions were amplified from genomic DNA using the immunoSEQ Assay, a bias-controlled multiplex PCR. For the original study's pipeline: Within the assay, amplification of reference gene primers was used to estimate how many nucleated cells each sample contained. To quantify the absolute abundance of each unique TCRbeta CDR3 rearrangement, sequence reads were collapsed and filtered. For each sample, productive Simpson clonality was calculated as the square root of Simpson's diversity index over productive rearrangements. Held by TCRdb, this immuneACCESS table contains in-frame sequences only and omits some clones. Under half of the omission traces to an unresolved V gene where checked; the cause of the rest is unknown. The V and J calls and clone size were taken over from that table, and D and trimming were inferred from the DNA. For this sample there are 34,000 or so clones; 87% appear just once. Jointly, the top ten make up 1.5% to 2% of the sample.

Each collaborating institution followed its own protocols to collect whole blood in K2EDTA tubes. For TCRbeta analysis, collaborators shipped samples in one of three forms: frozen whole blood, isolated PBMCs, or DNA extracted from either of those sample types. What was sequenced was peripheral blood. The receptor was derived from a man aged 50-59 years with active or convalescent COVID-19. Here the chain combines TRBV28 and TRBJ2-7; 11 nucleotides in the junction match TRBD2. The CDR3 protein is CASSSLPRLAGSYEQYF. Read as DNA, the sequence is TGTGCCAGCAGTTCGCTCCCCCGACTAGCGGGATCCTACGAGCAGTACTTC. With the rest looked up from the reference TRBV28 and TRBJ2-7 genes rather than sequenced, the full variable domain is DVKVTQSSRYLVKRTGEKVFLECVQDMDHENMFWYRQDPGLGLRLIYFSYDVKMKEKGDIPEGYSVSREKKERFSLILESASTNQTSMYLCASSSLPRLAGSYEQYFGPGTRLTVT.